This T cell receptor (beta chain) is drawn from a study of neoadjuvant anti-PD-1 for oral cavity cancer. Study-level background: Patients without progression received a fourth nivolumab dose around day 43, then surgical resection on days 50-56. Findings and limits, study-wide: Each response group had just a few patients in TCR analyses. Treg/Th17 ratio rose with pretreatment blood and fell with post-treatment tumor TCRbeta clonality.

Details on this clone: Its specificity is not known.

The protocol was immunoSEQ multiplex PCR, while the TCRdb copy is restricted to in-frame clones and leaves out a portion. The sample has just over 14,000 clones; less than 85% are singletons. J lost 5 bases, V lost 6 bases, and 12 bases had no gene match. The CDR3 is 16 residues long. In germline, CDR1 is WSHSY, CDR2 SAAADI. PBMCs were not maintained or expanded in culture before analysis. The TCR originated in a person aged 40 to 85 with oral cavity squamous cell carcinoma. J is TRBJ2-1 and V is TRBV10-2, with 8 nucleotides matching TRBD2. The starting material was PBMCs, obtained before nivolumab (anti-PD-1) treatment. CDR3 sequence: CASSDPGGGINNEQFF. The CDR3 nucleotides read TGCGCCAGCAGCGACCCGGGCGGGGGGATAAACAATGAGCAGTTCTTC.